Shown below are 27 T cell receptor beta chains from a single sample sequenced in a study of blood T cell repertoires in COVID-19. Method: immunoSEQ multiplex PCR; TCRdb's copy keeps in-frame clones and lacks some. The sample has about 200,000 clones, around 90% seen once; the top ten hold around 6.6%. Sequencing was carried out using peripheral blood. These receptors were obtained from a man between 40 and 49 years old with acute or convalescent COVID-19.

The chain couples TRBV10-3 to TRBJ1-5, with D tentatively TRBD1 (5 bases). V was shortened by 2 bases and J by 4 bases, with 9 bases between the two germline ends. The germline V gene has CDR1 ENHRY and CDR2 SYGVKD. This CDR3 spans 14 amino acids. CDR3 DNA: TGTGCCATCAGTGAGGGGGGGATTAATCAGCCCCAGCATTTT. Its protein is CAISEGGINQPQHF.

The V and J genes are TRBV14 and TRBJ2-1, with TRBD1 identical over 10 bases. After removal of 1 base from V and 0 bases from J, the junction contained 6 bases not matched to a gene. The CDR3 spans 18 residues. The germline V gene has CDR1 SGHDN and CDR2 FVKESK. The CDR3: CASSQAGQGSYSYNEQFF. The CDR3 DNA reads as TGTGCCAGCAGCCAAGCGGGACAGGGGTCCTACTCCTACAATGAGCAGTTCTTC.

The chain couples TRBV5-8 to TRBJ1-1; D possibly corresponds to TRBD1 (5 bases). This CDR3 comprises 14 residues. The germline gives CDR1 SGHTS, CDR2 YDEGEE. Trimming took 4 bases from V and 6 from J, leaving 16 bases between them. The DNA for the CDR3 is TGTGCCAGCAGCCGGAGGGACCTCGGGGCTGAAGCTTTCTTT. Translating it yields CASSRRDLGAEAFF.

The chain recombines TRBV7-9 with TRBJ2-7; D is possibly TRBD1 (6 bases). The germline V gene encodes CDR1 SEHNR and CDR2 FQNEAQ (reference sequence). This CDR3 spans 12 amino acids. The germline V and J ends were trimmed by 2 bases and 6 bases, with 8 bases remaining between them. The CDR3 loop reads CASSLTGFEQYF. CDR3 bases: TGTGCCAGCAGCTTAACAGGGTTCGAGCAGTACTTC.

The chain joins TRBV7-8 to TRBJ2-5; 10 bases match TRBD2. The ends lost 4 bases at V and 5 bases at J; junction bases unmatched: 10. This CDR3 has 16 residues. Per the germline V gene, CDR1 is SGHVS and CDR2 is FQNEAQ. CDR3 sequence (DNA): TGTGCCAGCAGCTCGTTAGCGGGGGGCATCCATGAGACCCAGTACTTC. Amino acid sequence: CASSSLAGGIHETQYF.

The sample holds one count of this clone. The chain recombines TRBV24-1 with TRBJ2-1; 8 bases are a match to TRBD2. V lost 2 bases and J lost 6; bases outside the gene matches: 2. Germline values: CDR1 KGHDR, CDR2 SFDVKD. This CDR3 has 14 amino acids. Here the CDR3 reads CATSDSGLGNEQFF. The CDR3, as DNA: TGTGCCACCAGTGATTCGGGACTAGGCAATGAGCAGTTCTTC.

The CDR3 DNA follows: TGTGCCAGCAGCAACCCTTTGAGGATCTCTGGAAACACCATATATTTT. Translation: CASSNPLRISGNTIYF. This rearrangement joins TRBV21-1 to TRBJ1-3. TRBV21-1 is a known pseudogene. The CDR3 is 16 residues long.

As for this clone: A read error is possible here, since a much larger clone lies one base away. This CDR3 reads CASSWGQNYGYTF. In DNA form, the CDR3 reads TGTGCCAGCAGCTGGGGACAGAACTATGGCTACACCTTC. This sequence joins TRBV28 and TRBJ1-2; 7 bases map to TRBD1. Germline V CDR1 and CDR2: MDHEN, SYDVKM. Trimming removed 6 bases from V and 2 bases from J; junction bases left unmatched: 3. The CDR3 length is 13 residues.

V is TRBV5-1 and J is TRBJ2-5; 10 bases are a match to TRBD2. Germline-derived CDR1 and CDR2 are SGHRS and YFSETQ. V lost 2 bases, J lost 2 bases, and 9 bases stayed unmatched. The CDR3 runs to 17 residues. CDR3 bases: TGCGCCAGCAGCTTAGGACTAGCGGCCCCTTCACAAGAGACCCAGTACTTC. It specifies CASSLGLAAPSQETQYF.

The V gene is TRBV18, the J gene TRBJ1-4, with D maybe TRBD1 (5 bases). The CDR3 is 13 amino acids. The germline V gene encodes CDR1 KGHSH and CDR2 LQKENI. V dropped 3 bases and J dropped 4 bases, with 6 bases sitting between them. The CDR3 DNA reads TGTGCCAGCTCACCGGACATTAATGAAAAACTGTTTTTT. Translated: CASSPDINEKLFF.

This clone was counted a single time. J is TRBJ1-2 and V is TRBV15; weak D call: TRBD1 (5 bases). CDR3 length: 15 residues. Trimming took 1 base from V and 0 from J, leaving 9 bases between them. From germline, CDR1 is LNHNV and CDR2 YYDKDF (reference sequence). Written as DNA, the CDR3 is TGTGCCACCAGCAGAGGGGGCGGATCTAACTATGGCTACACCTTC. It encodes CATSRGGGSNYGYTF.

The table lists this clone with a count of one. This chain uses TRBV5-3 with TRBJ1-6, with 8 bases aligning to TRBD1. TRBV5-3 is given ORF status, its function remaining uncertain. J lost 5 bases, V lost 4 bases, and 5 bases had no gene match. The CDR3 is made up of 15 amino acids. CDR3 amino acids: CARSVPGQDNSPLHF. The DNA for the CDR3 is TGTGCCAGAAGCGTACCGGGACAGGATAATTCACCCCTCCACTTT.

The chain employs TRBV5-8 and TRBJ2-2, with a tentative D call TRBD2 (5 bases). Between the trimmed V and J ends, which lost 2 bases and 2 bases, there was a span of 10 bases. The CDR3 length is 15 residues. CDR1 SGHTS and CDR2 YDEGEE come from the germline V gene. In DNA form, the CDR3 reads TGTGCCAGCAGCTTTCGGACTGGAAACACCGGGGAGCTGTTTTTT. Protein sequence: CASSFRTGNTGELFF.

The chain couples TRBV29-1 to TRBJ1-1; D is ambiguous. The V and J ends lost 2 bases and 3 bases respectively, with 16 bases between them. In germline, CDR1 is SQVTM, CDR2 ANQGSEA. The CDR3 runs 15 residues. The CDR3 protein is CSVEPLGRVDTEAFF. CDR3 nucleotide sequence: TGCAGCGTTGAACCCCTGGGGAGGGTGGACACTGAAGCTTTCTTT. Combining the CDR3 with reference TRBV29-1 and TRBJ1-1 gives the whole variable domain SAVISQKPSRDICQRGTSLTIQCQVDSQVTMMFWYRQQPGQSLTLIATANQGSEATYESGFVIDKFPISRPNLTFSTLTVSNMSPEDSSIYLCSVEPLGRVDTEAFFGQGTRLTVV.

The rearrangement joins TRBV9 to TRBJ2-2; TRBD2 agrees at 10 bases. J was trimmed by 6 bases and V by 6 bases; bases with no gene match: 8. Germline CDR1 and CDR2: SGDLS and YYNGEE. This CDR3 has 15 residues. In nucleotides, the CDR3 is TGTGCCAGCACTCAGAGCGGGGGGGCCCCCGGGGAGCTGTTTTTT. Its protein is CASTQSGGAPGELFF.

This chain uses TRBV15 with TRBJ2-7; TRBD2 agrees at 7 bases. The germline gives CDR1 LNHNV, CDR2 YYDKDF (reference sequence). There are 16 residues in the CDR3. J gave up 3 bases and V 0 bases, and 8 bases lay outside the gene matches. CDR3 bases: TGTGCCACCAGCAGAGACATCGCCGGGGGGAACTACGAGCAGTACTTC. It specifies CATSRDIAGGNYEQYF. Combining the CDR3 with reference TRBV15 and TRBJ2-7 gives the whole variable domain DAMVIQNPRYQVTQFGKPVTLSCSQTLNHNVMYWYQQKSSQAPKLLFHYYDKDFNNEADTPDNFQSRRPNTSFCFLDIRSPGLGDTAMYLCATSRDIAGGNYEQYFGPGTRLTVT.

This clone was counted a few times. J is TRBJ1-2 and V is TRBV30; D is ambiguous. The V and J ends lost 5 bases and 2 bases respectively, with 9 bases between them. This CDR3 region has 12 residues. CDR1 is GTSNPN and CDR2 is SVGIG in the germline V gene (reference sequence). The CDR3 bases are TGTGCCTGGGCAGACGGGAACTATGGCTACACCTTC. As protein: CAWADGNYGYTF.

This clone was counted between two and nine times. The CDR3 DNA is TGCGCCAGCAGCCAAGTAGGGGTGGATCAGCCCCAGCATTTT. Translated: CASSQVGVDQPQHF. This chain uses TRBV4-3 with TRBJ1-5; the D gene is possibly TRBD1 (5 bases). The CDR3 contains 14 residues. V lost 1 base and J 5 bases, leaving 9 bases between the germline ends. In germline, CDR1 is LGHNA, CDR2 YSLEER.

CDR3 amino acids: CAWSRSWDSRNTIYF. DNA for the CDR3: TGTGCCTGGAGTAGGTCATGGGACTCCCGAAACACCATATATTTT. The V gene is TRBV30, the J gene TRBJ1-3, with a tentative D call TRBD1 (5 bases). Looked up from germline, CDR1 is GTSNPN and CDR2 is SVGIG (reference sequence). Trimming stripped 2 bases from V and 5 bases from J, with 16 bases between. The CDR3 length is 15 residues.

The sample holds one count of this clone. The chain combines TRBV7-3 with TRBJ2-5, with D perhaps TRBD2 (5 bases). Between the trimmed V and J ends, which lost 5 bases and 5 bases, there was a span of 12 bases. The CDR3 sequence is 13 residues long. The V gene's germline CDR1 is SGHTA and CDR2 FQGTGA. The chain's CDR3 is CASSPARAETQYF. The CDR3 DNA is TGTGCCAGCAGCCCGGCGAGGGCCGAGACCCAGTACTTC.

CDR3 bases: TGTGCCAGCAGTACCACGCGGGGGGAAGATACGCAGTATTTT. Amino acid sequence: CASSTTRGEDTQYF. This chain connects TRBV2 to TRBJ2-3, with 8 bases aligning to TRBD2. CDR3 length: 14 residues. The V gene end was trimmed by 5 bases and the J gene end by 5 bases; junction bases not matched to a gene: 6. Germline assignment: CDR1 SNHLY and CDR2 FYNNEI. The full variable domain, rest sourced from reference TRBV2 and TRBJ2-3, is EPEVTQTPSHQVTQMGQEVILRCVPISNHLYFYWYRQILGQKVEFLVSFYNNEISEKSEIFDDQFSVERPDGSNFTLKIRSTKLEDSAMYFCASSTTRGEDTQYFGPGTRLTVL.

The genes are TRBV7-6 and TRBJ2-3; TRBD2 matches 8 bases. This CDR3 has 16 amino acids. Per germline, CDR1 SGHVS and CDR2 FNYEAQ. The V gene end was trimmed by 1 base and the J gene end by 2 bases; junction bases not matched to a gene: 5. The CDR3, as DNA: TGTGCCAGCAGCTTAGTCGTAGCGGGGTCCACAGATACGCAGTATTTT. The encoded protein is CASSLVVAGSTDTQYF.

The chain is built from TRBV7-2 and TRBJ1-6; a weak D match, TRBD1 (6 bases). Germline V gene lookup returns CDR1 SGHTA and CDR2 FQGNSA. This CDR3 has 15 residues. V was trimmed by 4 bases and J by 5 bases, leaving 12 bases between them. CDR3 residues: CASSYTGTNNSPLHF. The CDR3 DNA follows: TGTGCCAGCAGCTACACCGGGACAAATAATTCACCCCTCCACTTT.

The J gene is TRBJ1-2, the V gene TRBV28; D possibly corresponds to TRBD1 (5 bases). CDR3 length equals 14 residues. The V gene's germline CDR1 is MDHEN and CDR2 SYDVKM. V gave up 2 bases and J gave up 1 base, with 8 bases separating them. In DNA form, the CDR3 reads TGTGCCAGCAGTTTACCCGGGGGTAACTATGGCTACACCTTC. Encoded protein: CASSLPGGNYGYTF.

This chain links TRBV5-1 with TRBJ2-1, with D maybe TRBD1 (6 bases). Germline V lookup: CDR1 SGHRS, CDR2 YFSETQ. Trimming took 5 bases from V and 0 from J, leaving 21 bases between them. This CDR3 contains 18 residues. CDR3 amino acids: CASSPPPRGPVSYNEQFF. CDR3 sequence (DNA): TGCGCCAGCAGTCCCCCCCCCAGGGGACCCGTCTCCTACAATGAGCAGTTCTTC. Combining the CDR3 with reference TRBV5-1 and TRBJ2-1 gives the whole variable domain KAGVTQTPRYLIKTRGQQVTLSCSPISGHRSVSWYQQTPGQGLQFLFEYFSETQRNKGNFPGRFSGRQFSNSRSEMNVSTLELGDSALYLCASSPPPRGPVSYNEQFFGPGTRLTVL.

The V gene is TRBV12-3 or TRBV12-4, the J gene TRBJ1-1; no clear D gene. CDR3 length equals 13 residues. V lost 3 bases to trimming and J lost 6 bases, with 11 bases between them. Here the CDR3 reads CASSFTEYAEAFF. CDR3 coding DNA: TGTGCCAGCAGTTTCACAGAGTACGCTGAAGCTTTCTTT.

V usage is TRBV30 and J usage is TRBJ1-1; D unclear. V gave up 0 bases and J gave up 1 base, with 9 bases separating them. In germline, CDR1 is GTSNPN, CDR2 SVGIG (reference sequence). CDR3 size: 14 residues. The chain's CDR3 is CAWSVMQANTEAFF. The CDR3 DNA sequence: TGTGCCTGGAGTGTGATGCAGGCGAACACTGAAGCTTTCTTT.